This TCR beta chain was recorded in a study of cytomegalovirus exposure and HLA in healthy donors. General study findings and limits: It was found in a later analysis that first-cohort TCR clusters tended to co-occur in the 100 to 150 validation repertoires. Rare sequences made up most TCRs, while some public TCRs were found in many donors. Cytomegalovirus-associated TCR beta chains were listed, numbering approximately 150.

V was clipped by 0 bases and J by 1 base; unmatched bases: 5. This CDR3 is 18 amino acids long. The germline V gene has CDR1 SGHRS and CDR2 YFSETQ. Sequencing was performed with immunoSEQ multiplex PCR; in TCRdb, only in-frame clones are kept and a portion is missing. The table lists about 120,000 clones, roughly 89% of them singletons, with under 2% in the top ten. This clone was recorded once. The antigen is unknown. Input material: PBMCs. The source of this sequence is a woman aged 18-29 years in good health and CMV-seronegative. The V and J genes are TRBV5-1 and TRBJ1-6; TRBD1 matches 9 bases. CDR3: CASSLAGQGRSYNSPLHF. DNA of the CDR3: TGCGCCAGCAGCTTGGCTGGACAGGGGAGATCCTATAATTCACCCCTCCACTTT.